The text below deals with one TCR beta chain. Its antigen is unknown. This CDR3 is built from 15 residues. The entry originates in a study of cytomegalovirus exposure and HLA in healthy donors. At the level of the study: Of all 400 or so donors who were genotyped, around 82% belonged to the Caucasian-associated ancestry cluster. Study conclusions and caveats: Some segments of the V type, notably TRBV6-2 and TRBV6-3, were excluded as indistinguishable.

PCR employed 60 Vbeta and 13 Jbeta primers. Original data processing: Later reanalysis found approximately 80 million unique TCR beta chains, 10 million to 12 million of them shared. Using immunoSEQ multiplex PCR, the repertoire was profiled, and TCRdb retains in-frame clones only, with some absent. V and J calls and clone size follow that table, whereas D and trimming were derived from the DNA. The profile covers under 200,000 clones, with 84% appearing a single time and under 1.1% taken by the ten largest. This sequence joins TRBV21-1 and TRBJ1-4; the table gives TRBD1 as D, unverified against the DNA. TRBV21-1 is noted as a pseudogene. The specimen sequenced was PBMCs. The origin of this receptor is a man aged 30 to 39 in good health and CMV-seronegative. Here the CDR3 reads CASLTGGATNEKLFF. The DNA for the CDR3 is TGTGCCAGCCTTACAGGGGGCGCAACTAATGAAAAACTGTTTTTT.